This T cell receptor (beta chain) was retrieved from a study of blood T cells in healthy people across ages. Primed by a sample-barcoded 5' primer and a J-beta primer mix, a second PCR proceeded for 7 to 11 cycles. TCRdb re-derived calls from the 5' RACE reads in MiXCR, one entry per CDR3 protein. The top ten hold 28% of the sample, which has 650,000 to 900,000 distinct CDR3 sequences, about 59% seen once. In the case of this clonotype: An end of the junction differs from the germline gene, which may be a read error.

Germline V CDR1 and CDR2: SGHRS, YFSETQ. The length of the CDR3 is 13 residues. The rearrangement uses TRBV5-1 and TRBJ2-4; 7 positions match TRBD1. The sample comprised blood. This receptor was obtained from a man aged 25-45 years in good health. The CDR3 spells CASSFGGDRVWKF. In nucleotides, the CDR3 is TGCGCCAGCAGCTTTGGAGGAGACAGGGTTTGGAAGTTC. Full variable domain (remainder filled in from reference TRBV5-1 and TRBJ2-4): KAGVTQTPRYLIKTRGQQVTLSCSPISGHRSVSWYQQTPGQGLQFLFEYFSETQRNKGNFPGRFSGRQFSNSRSEMNVSTLELGDSALYLCASSFGGDRVWKFGAGTRLSVL.